One sample yielded the 20 T cell receptor beta chains listed below, sequenced in a study of T cells in women clearing cervical HPV infection. Sequencing used immunoSEQ multiplex PCR; TCRdb keeps in-frame clones, though not all of them. The ten top clones account for approximately 8.3%, within a sample of over 25,000 clones. Sequenced sample: blood buffy coat. The receptors come from a woman aged 18-70 years with a cervical HPV16 infection that either progressed to CIN3+ or cleared (not recorded which).

Worth noting for this clone: The read terminates 3 residues before the CDR3 end, so the remaining end is supplied by the germline J gene. The chain is built from TRBV15 and TRBJ2-7, with TRBD1 matching 8 bases. The CDR3 extends over 14 amino acids. Germline-derived CDR1 and CDR2 are LNHNV and YYDKDF (reference sequence). V gave up 5 bases and J gave up 2 bases; unmatched junction bases: 5. The sequenced CDR3 bases are TGTGCCACCAGCGGCGGGACAGGAGCCTACGAG. This translates into CATSGGTGAYE. The full CDR3 sequence reads CATSGGTGAYEQYF.

About this clone itself: The CDR3 end falls 3 residues outside the read, so it is completed with the germline J gene. The chain carries TRBV5-1 and TRBJ1-1; possibly TRBD1 for D (5 bases). Germline assignment: CDR1 SGHRS and CDR2 YFSETQ. The CDR3 has 16 amino acids. V gave up 0 bases and J gave up 3 bases, with 15 bases separating them. The CDR3 sequence: CASSLEVTGTDTEAFF. The CDR3 bases that were read are TGCGCCAGCAGCTTGGAGGTCACAGGCACTGACACTGAA. Full variable domain (rest looked up from reference TRBV5-1 and TRBJ1-1): KAGVTQTPRYLIKTRGQQVTLSCSPISGHRSVSWYQQTPGQGLQFLFEYFSETQRNKGNFPGRFSGRQFSNSRSEMNVSTLELGDSALYLCASSLEVTGTDTEAFFGQGTRLTVV.

The CDR3 loop reads CASNRDAGNYEQYF. The covered CDR3 bases are TGTGCCAGCAATCGAGACGCAGGAAACTACGAG. V usage is TRBV5-4 and J usage is TRBJ2-7; unclear D gene. Read coverage stops 3 residues before the CDR3 terminus; the germline J gene supplies the remainder. The ends were cut back, 6 bases at V and 3 bases at J, with 16 bases in the middle. Looked up from germline, CDR1 is SGHNT and CDR2 is YYREEE (reference sequence). The CDR3 totals 14 residues.

Details on this clone: Read data end 3 residues before the CDR3 end; the end is taken from the germline J gene. The rearrangement joins TRBV14 to TRBJ2-6; no reliable D call. The germline gives CDR1 SGHDN, CDR2 FVKESK. CDR3 size: 15 residues. V lost 4 bases and J lost 3, with 10 bases in between. The sequenced part of the CDR3 DNA is TGTGCCAGCAGCCTCAGGTTGGGTGGGGCCAACGTC. Its translation is CASSLRLGGANV. The complete CDR3 sequence is CASSLRLGGANVLTF.

As concerns this clone: The CDR3 extends 3 residues past the end of the read, so its final part is completed from the germline J gene. V gene TRBV5-1 combines with J gene TRBJ1-2, with 9 bases aligning to TRBD1. There are 17 residues in the CDR3. Trimming at V came to 5 bases and at J to 6 bases, leaving 17 bases not matched to a gene. Germline lookup yields CDR1 SGHRS and CDR2 YFSETQ. The chain's CDR3 is CASRRATDRGAGDGYTF. The sequenced CDR3 bases are TGCGCCAGCAGACGAGCCACGGACAGGGGTGCAGGAGATGGC. The full variable domain, with the rest looked up from reference TRBV5-1 and TRBJ1-2, is KAGVTQTPRYLIKTRGQQVTLSCSPISGHRSVSWYQQTPGQGLQFLFEYFSETQRNKGNFPGRFSGRQFSNSRSEMNVSTLELGDSALYLCASRRATDRGAGDGYTFGSGTRLTVV.

Notes on this clone: The DNA ends 3 residues before the CDR3 does, and the rest of the CDR3 is filled in from the germline J gene. This sequence joins TRBV5-5 and TRBJ2-7; D ambiguous. Germline values: CDR1 SGHKS, CDR2 YYEKEE (reference sequence). The CDR3 consists of 14 residues. V was clipped by 1 base and J by 4 bases, with 12 bases between them. The part of the CDR3 DNA that was read is TGTGCCAGCAGCTTGTCGCCAGGCGAGTACGAG. Translated, it gives CASSLSPGEYE. The complete CDR3 protein is CASSLSPGEYEQYF.

Of note for this clone: The CDR3 extends 3 residues past the end of the read, so its final part is completed from the germline J gene. This chain joins TRBV6-1 and TRBJ1-1; possible D gene TRBD1, 5 bases. CDR1 and CDR2 from the germline V gene are MNHNS and SASEGT. CDR3 length equals 15 residues. Trimming left V 4 bases short and J 1 base short, with 13 bases between. CDR3 bases read: TGTGCCAGCAGTGCCATGGAAGGGGCGAACACTGAA. It translates to CASSAMEGANTE. The complete CDR3 reads CASSAMEGANTEAFF.

This clone registers medium-sized by frequency. Read data end 3 residues before the CDR3 end; the end is taken from the germline J gene. J is TRBJ2-1 and V is TRBV12-3 or TRBV12-4, with D unclear. There are 14 residues in the CDR3. With 5 bases removed from V and 2 bases from J, the gap between germline ends came to 10 bases. This chain's CDR3 is CASSPSFTYNEQFF. CDR3 DNA, as far as it was read: TGTGCCAGCAGTCCCTCGTTTACCTACAATGAG.

As concerns this clone: The read stops 3 residues short of the end of the CDR3; the missing end is completed from the germline J gene. J is TRBJ2-7 and V is TRBV10-2; 7 positions agree with TRBD1. CDR3 length: 15 amino acids. CDR1 and CDR2 from the germline V gene are WSHSY and SAAADI. The V segment lost 6 bases and the J segment 0 bases; nucleotides outside the gene matches: 8. CDR3 bases read: TGCGCCAGCAGCGCCTCGGACAGGTTCTCCTACGAG. Protein product: CASSASDRFSYE. The CDR3, in full, reads CASSASDRFSYEQYF.

About this clone itself: The read terminates 3 residues before the CDR3 end, so the remaining end is supplied by the germline J gene. The genes are TRBV19 and TRBJ1-1; D is ambiguous. This CDR3 has 14 amino acids. Germline CDR1 and CDR2: LNHDA and SQIVND (reference sequence). V shed 2 bases and J shed 0 bases, with 7 bases lying between them. This chain's CDR3 is CASSISPLNTEAFF. CDR3 DNA, as far as it was read: TGTGCCAGTAGTATAAGCCCGCTGAACACTGAA.

The part of the CDR3 DNA that was read is TGTGCCAGTAGTTCGGGACAGGTTAATGAAAAA. It specifies CASSSGQVNEK. The entire CDR3 protein is CASSSGQVNEKLFF. The rearrangement uses TRBV19 and TRBJ1-4, with 8 bases identical to TRBD1. The CDR3 is cut off 3 residues early in the read; its end comes from the germline J gene. Germline V gene lookup returns CDR1 LNHDA and CDR2 SQIVND (reference sequence). J gave up 4 bases and V 5 bases, and 3 bases lay outside the gene matches. The length of the CDR3 is 14 residues.

Points on this clone: Coverage ceases 3 residues before the CDR3 finishes, and the germline J gene fills in the end. The rearrangement joins TRBV19 to TRBJ1-4; D gene ambiguous. Germline V gene lookup returns CDR1 LNHDA and CDR2 SQIVND (reference sequence). The CDR3 is 13 residues long. V dropped 0 bases and J dropped 7 bases, with 6 bases sitting between them. Here the CDR3 reads CASSIDVFEKLFF. The part of the CDR3 DNA that was read is TGTGCCAGTAGTATAGATGTATTTGAAAAA.

By frequency, this clone is medium-sized. The CDR3 sequence is CASSIEVGRTAFF. The sequenced CDR3 bases are TGTGCCAGTAGTATAGAGGTCGGTAGAACA. The J gene is TRBJ1-1, the V gene TRBV19; D is unclear. The read ends 3 residues shy of where the CDR3 ends; the end is completed using the germline J gene. This CDR3 spans 13 amino acids. Per the germline V gene, CDR1 is LNHDA and CDR2 is SQIVND (reference sequence). Complete variable domain (other parts from reference TRBV19 and TRBJ1-1): DGGITQSPKYLFRKEGQNVTLSCEQNLNHDAMYWYRQDPGQGLRLIYYSQIVNDFQKGDIAEGYSVSREKKESFPLTVTSAQKNPTAFYLCASSIEVGRTAFFGQGTRLTVV.

The CDR3 spells CASSDRVGETQYF. The sequenced part of the CDR3 DNA is TGTGCCAGCAGCGACAGGGTCGGGGAGACC. The rearrangement uses TRBV2 and TRBJ2-5; 7 positions agree with TRBD1. Sequencing ends 3 residues short of the CDR3 end; the germline J gene provides the rest. The CDR3 contains 13 residues. The germline CDR1 and CDR2 sequences are SNHLY and FYNNEI. V shed 6 bases and J 5 bases; nucleotides not matched to a gene: 6.

Note on this clone: The read halts 3 residues ahead of the CDR3 end, with the missing end drawn from the germline J gene. The chain employs TRBV20-1 and TRBJ2-7, with 7 bases fitting TRBD1. CDR1 is DFQATT, CDR2 SNEGSKA, per germline (reference sequence). This CDR3 comprises 13 residues. V lost 5 bases and J lost 2; bases outside the gene matches: 6. The CDR3 here is CSAPRQGAYEQYF. The covered CDR3 bases are TGCAGTGCTCCCCGACAGGGAGCCTACGAG.

About this clone: The read terminates 3 residues before the CDR3 end, so the remaining end is supplied by the germline J gene. This chain connects TRBV7-9 to TRBJ1-1; a weak D match, TRBD1 (6 bases). Germline CDR1 is SEHNR and CDR2 is FQNEAQ (reference sequence). This CDR3 has 12 amino acids. The CDR3 loop reads CASSLLGGEAFF. The DNA read from the CDR3 is TGTGCCAGCAGCTTATTAGGGGGAGAA. The whole variable domain, filled in from reference TRBV7-9 and TRBJ1-1, reads DTGVSQNPRHKITKRGQNVTFRCDPISEHNRLYWYRQTLGQGPEFLTYFQNEAQLEKSRLLSDRFSAERPKGSFSTLEIQRTEQGDSAMYLCASSLLGGEAFFGQGTRLTVV.

Concerning this clone: The CDR3 goes on 3 residues after the read ends, and that part is filled in from the germline J gene. This same CDR3 is encoded by further DNA sequences in the sample. The chain uses TRBV7-6 and TRBJ1-3; D is undetermined. Trimming took off 6 bases at V and 0 bases at J, with 12 bases between the two ends. CDR3 size: 15 residues. The germline CDR1 and CDR2 sequences are SGHVS and FNYEAQ. The CDR3 bases that were read are TGTGCCAGCAGTCCCAGGCCCCTCTCTGGAAACACC. Amino acid sequence: CASSPRPLSGNT. The full CDR3 protein is CASSPRPLSGNTIYF.

Remarks on this clone: From the germline J gene comes the end of the CDR3, since the read stops 3 residues before it. V gene TRBV28 combines with J gene TRBJ2-5; 7 nucleotides line up with TRBD1. The CDR3 totals 15 residues. CDR1 MDHEN and CDR2 SYDVKM come from the germline V gene. Trimming removed 6 bases from V and 3 bases from J; junction bases left unmatched: 10. The CDR3 is CASSPLEDREETQYF. Partial CDR3 DNA: TGTGCCAGCAGCCCACTCGAAGACAGGGAAGAGACC.

As to this clone: The DNA ends 3 residues before the CDR3 does, and the rest of the CDR3 is filled in from the germline J gene. V is TRBV7-9 and J is TRBJ2-7, with D possibly matching TRBD2 (6 bases). Germline V lookup: CDR1 SEHNR, CDR2 FQNEAQ (reference sequence). V was trimmed by 2 bases and J by 3 bases, leaving 11 bases between them. This CDR3 has 14 residues. The DNA read from the CDR3 is TGTGCCAGCAGCTTACCGGGGGTTCTCTACGAG. It is translated as CASSLPGVLYE. Given in full, the CDR3 is CASSLPGVLYEQYF.

A remark on this clone: The read ends 3 residues before the CDR3 terminus; that terminus is restored from the germline J gene. The chain employs TRBV5-1 and TRBJ1-1; D might be TRBD1 (5 bases). CDR3 length: 14 residues. V shed 6 bases and J shed 0 bases, with 12 bases lying between them. CDR1 is SGHRS and CDR2 is YFSETQ in the germline V gene. The CDR3 sequence is CASKGARMNTEAFF. CDR3 DNA (partial): TGCGCCAGCAAAGGGGCCAGAATGAACACTGAA. The variable domain in full, with the rest retrieved from reference TRBV5-1 and TRBJ1-1, is KAGVTQTPRYLIKTRGQQVTLSCSPISGHRSVSWYQQTPGQGLQFLFEYFSETQRNKGNFPGRFSGRQFSNSRSEMNVSTLELGDSALYLCASKGARMNTEAFFGQGTRLTVV.